Sequencing of this T cell receptor (beta chain) was carried out in a study of CD8 T cells in Susac syndrome. Looking at the study overall: Sequencing included Susac syndrome patients, roughly six of them with active disease and roughly eight in remission.

Sequencing targeted TCR beta in blood CD8+ and CD4+ T cells. Reverse transcription used 0.5 to 1 ug RNA and random hexamers. Amplification of TCR beta CDR3 used immunoSEQ multiplex PCR across 54 Vbeta and 13 Jbeta. TCRdb passed the immunoSEQ multiplex PCR reads through MiXCR, listing each CDR3 protein once. The sample includes roughly 88,000 distinct CDR3 sequences, approximately 96% of them seen just once. The clonotype was recovered from a human donor with Susac syndrome. Sequenced: CD8+ T cells from PBMCs.

This chain's CDR3 is CATSRDREDSPLHF. CDR3 sequence (DNA): TGTGCCACCAGCAGGGACAGGGAGGATTCACCCCTCCACTTT. V and J are TRBV15 and TRBJ1-6; 8 bases fit TRBD1. The germline gives CDR1 LNHNV, CDR2 YYDKDF (reference sequence). There are 14 residues in the CDR3. After removal of 3 bases from V and 8 bases from J, the junction contained 3 bases not matched to a gene.